These T cell receptor beta chains were read from a single sample in a study of response to subunit inactivated influenza vaccine. One entry per CDR3 protein, called by TCRdb with MiXCR from the RT-PCR reads. The table has approximately 500,000 distinct CDR3 sequences, 10% to 15% seen once. Here the sequenced sample was PBMCs from blood, taken more than 35 days after vaccination. These receptors came from a man aged 50-60 years who received an inactivated influenza vaccine. CDR3s include the opening cysteine and the closing phenylalanine or tryptophan.

TRBJ2-5 | TRBV6-2/TRBV6-3 | CASLKDGRRETQYF
TRBJ2-5 | TRBV7-9 | CASSLKGTQYF
TRBJ2-3 | TRBV14 | CASSPLANTDTQYF
TRBJ2-3 | TRBV12-3/TRBV12-4 | CASTPRDSLTPTDTQYF
TRBJ2-2 | TRBV27 | CASSGGGGRRPGSCFF
TRBJ1-5 | TRBV9 | CASSAGQVYQPQHF
TRBJ2-5 | TRBV12-3/TRBV12-4 | CASSLGGITETQYF
TRBJ2-1 | TRBV7-2 | CASSSRLLYEQFF
TRBJ1-1 | TRBV10-3 | CAITGGFGTEAFF
TRBJ1-5 | TRBV28 | CASSLGQGLYQPQHF
TRBJ2-5 | TRBV29-1 | CSADRVETQYF
TRBJ2-6 | TRBV7-6 | CASSHDGSSGANVLTF
TRBJ2-1 | TRBV6-2/TRBV6-3 | CASSYGLVKIF
TRBJ2-5 | TRBV10-3 | CAIRGDMTSQETQYF
TRBJ1-1 | TRBV12-3/TRBV12-4 | CASRLYTEAFF
TRBJ2-7 | TRBV14 | CASSQATGSQGIEQYF
TRBJ2-7 | TRBV20-1 | CRAGRLHYEQYF
TRBJ2-1 | TRBV7-9 | CASSSGLPNEQFF
TRBJ2-1 | TRBV6-5 | CASSYPRGEGYNEQFF
TRBJ1-5 | TRBV12-3/TRBV12-4 | CASSSTSNQPQHF